This T cell receptor (beta chain) was identified during a study of blood T cell repertoires in COVID-19. Study summary: Acute and convalescent COVID-19 specimens originated in the United States, Italy and Spain. Sample material is recorded as cDNA or gDNA derived from T cells, B-cell-depleted T cells, or PBMCs.

This clone has a handful of counts. The V end was cut by 5 bases, the J end by 2 bases, with 16 bases between. The CDR3 length is 15 residues. Germline lookup yields CDR1 SGHTA and CDR2 FQGNSA. How the authors handled the data: Reference gene primer amplification gave nucleated cell count estimates. Assay used: immunoSEQ multiplex PCR; TCRdb lists only in-frame clones, some missing. V, J and clone size derive from that table, while D and trimming were established from the DNA sequence. The data hold roughly 700,000 clones, with approximately 90% observed a single time. The clonotype originates from a woman aged 18-29 years with acute or convalescent COVID-19. This chain uses TRBV7-2 with TRBJ2-7; TRBD1 might be the D (6 bases). Sequencing was performed on peripheral blood. The CDR3 sequence: CASSPTRDTAYEQYF. DNA of the CDR3: TGTGCCAGCAGCCCTACCCGGGACACAGCCTACGAGCAGTACTTC.